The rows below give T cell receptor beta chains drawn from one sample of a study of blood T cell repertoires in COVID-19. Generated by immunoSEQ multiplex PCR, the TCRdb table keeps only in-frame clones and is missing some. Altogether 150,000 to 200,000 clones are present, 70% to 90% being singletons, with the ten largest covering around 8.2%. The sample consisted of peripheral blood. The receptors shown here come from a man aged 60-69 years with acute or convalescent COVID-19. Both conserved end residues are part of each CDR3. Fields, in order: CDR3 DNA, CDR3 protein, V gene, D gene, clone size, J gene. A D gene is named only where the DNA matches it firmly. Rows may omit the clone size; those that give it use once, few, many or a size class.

CDR3 DNA: TGTGCCAGTAGAGGACTAGCGCCTAGCTCTGGGGCCAACGTCCTGACTTTC; CDR3 protein: CASRGLAPSSGANVLTF; V gene: TRBV19; D gene: TRBD2; clone size: .; J gene: TRBJ2-6
CDR3 DNA: TGCAGCGTTGATGAGACAGGGTTTACAGAGCAGTACTTC; CDR3 protein: CSVDETGFTEQYF; V gene: TRBV29-1; D gene: TRBD1; clone size: .; J gene: TRBJ2-7
CDR3 DNA: TGTGCCACCAAGAGGACAGGGGCCTCTTATAGCAATCAGCCCCAGCATTTT; CDR3 protein: CATKRTGASYSNQPQHF; V gene: TRBV27; D gene: TRBD1; clone size: .; J gene: TRBJ1-5
CDR3 DNA: TGCAGCGTTGACAGGGGTAGCTCCTACAATGAGCAGTTCTTC; CDR3 protein: CSVDRGSSYNEQFF; V gene: TRBV29-1; D gene: .; clone size: few; J gene: TRBJ2-1
CDR3 DNA: TGTGCCAGCAGCTATCTGGGACAGGGGGTCACTGAAGCTTTCTTT; CDR3 protein: CASSYLGQGVTEAFF; V gene: TRBV6-6; D gene: TRBD1; clone size: .; J gene: TRBJ1-1
CDR3 DNA: TGTGCCAGCAGCTCGGGACTGGAGGGGATTTATGAGCAGTTCTTC; CDR3 protein: CASSSGLEGIYEQFF; V gene: TRBV7-9; D gene: .; clone size: .; J gene: TRBJ2-1
CDR3 DNA: TGTGCCAGCAGCGCAATGGGAGGGGAAAAACTGTTTTTT; CDR3 protein: CASSAMGGEKLFF; V gene: TRBV3-1/TRBV3-2; D gene: .; clone size: .; J gene: TRBJ1-4
CDR3 DNA: TGTGCCAGCAGCGTTTTGCCGGGTGCCGCAGATACGCAGTATTTT; CDR3 protein: CASSVLPGAADTQYF; V gene: TRBV9; D gene: .; clone size: .; J gene: TRBJ2-3
CDR3 DNA: TGTGCCAGCAGCCTGGGGACAGCCCGTACGATTCATGGCTACACCTTC; CDR3 protein: CASSLGTARTIHGYTF; V gene: TRBV5-8; D gene: TRBD1; clone size: once; J gene: TRBJ1-2
CDR3 DNA: TGTGCCAGCAGCCCGACAACTGTGGGGCCGCACTTCCGAAAACTGTTTTTT; CDR3 protein: CASSPTTVGPHFRKLFF; V gene: TRBV3-1/TRBV3-2; D gene: .; clone size: .; J gene: TRBJ1-4
CDR3 DNA: TGTGCCAGCAGTCGCGGGCCCAGAGGGGATACGCAGTATTTT; CDR3 protein: CASSRGPRGDTQYF; V gene: TRBV6-5; D gene: .; clone size: once; J gene: TRBJ2-3
CDR3 DNA: TGCGCCAGCAGCCCTGGACTAGCGGCAGTGGGGGAGCAGTACTTC; CDR3 protein: CASSPGLAAVGEQYF; V gene: TRBV5-1; D gene: TRBD2; clone size: .; J gene: TRBJ2-7
CDR3 DNA: TGTGCCAGCAGCAGAGATGGGGGGGTTAATGAAAAACTGTTTTTT; CDR3 protein: CASSRDGGVNEKLFF; V gene: TRBV5-5; D gene: .; clone size: .; J gene: TRBJ1-4
CDR3 DNA: TGCGCCAGCAGCTGGTGGGGGGGTCCTAATGAAAAACTGTTTTTT; CDR3 protein: CASSWWGGPNEKLFF; V gene: TRBV5-1; D gene: .; clone size: .; J gene: TRBJ1-4
CDR3 DNA: TGTGCCAGCAGCAGGACTCAGAACACCGGGGAGCTGTTTTTT; CDR3 protein: CASSRTQNTGELFF; V gene: TRBV6-5; D gene: .; clone size: .; J gene: TRBJ2-2
CDR3 DNA: TGCGCCAGCAGTGTATGGGACAGGGGGCTTTCAAACCCCTACGAGCAGTACTTC; CDR3 protein: CASSVWDRGLSNPYEQYF; V gene: TRBV5-1; D gene: TRBD1; clone size: .; J gene: TRBJ2-7
CDR3 DNA: TGTGCCAGCTCACCCGGGACAGCCAACTACGAGCAGTACTTC; CDR3 protein: CASSPGTANYEQYF; V gene: TRBV18; D gene: TRBD1; clone size: once; J gene: TRBJ2-7
CDR3 DNA: TGTGCCAGCAGTTCAGCCCCGGTTAGCGGGTACGAGCAGTACTTC; CDR3 protein: CASSSAPVSGYEQYF; V gene: TRBV28; D gene: TRBD2; clone size: .; J gene: TRBJ2-7